A selection of T cell receptor beta chains follows, all from one sample in a study of cytomegalovirus exposure and HLA in healthy donors. TCRdb's table, derived via immunoSEQ multiplex PCR, lists solely in-frame clones and lacks some. The sample includes fewer than 75,000 clones, more than 60% of them seen just once. Source material: PBMCs. The source of these receptors is a woman aged 30 to 39 in good health and CMV-seronegative. Each CDR3 is given with its conserved first and last residue. D genes are given only for firm matches. Size is omitted from some rows. Given values are once, few, many or a class for expanded clones.

size	V	J	D	DNA	CDR3
-	TRBV5-4	TRBJ1-3	-	TGTGCCAGCAAGGGGGACCCTGGAAACACCATATATTTT	CASKGDPGNTIYF
-	TRBV9	TRBJ2-3	TRBD2	TGTGCCAGCAGCCTCGCCGGGACTAGCGGGAGGGATACGCAGTATTTT	CASSLAGTSGRDTQYF
-	TRBV6-5	TRBJ2-1	-	TGTGCCAGCAGTTACGGCGGGACCGTCTACAATGAGCAGTTCTTC	CASSYGGTVYNEQFF
-	TRBV18	TRBJ2-3	TRBD2	TGTGCCAGCTCACGTGGGAGGGCCCCGGATACGCAGTATTTT	CASSRGRAPDTQYF
-	TRBV19	TRBJ2-2	TRBD1	TGTGCCAGCCTGTCCCCGGGGACAGGCCTCACCGGGGAGCTGTTTTTT	CASLSPGTGLTGELFF
-	TRBV7-7	TRBJ2-1	-	TGTGCTAGCAGCTTAGACCAGGGGTCCTACAATGAGCAGTTCTTC	CASSLDQGSYNEQFF
-	TRBV28	TRBJ1-5	-	TGTGCCAGCAGTACCCTGGGACTGTATTATCAGCCCCAGCATTTT	CASSTLGLYYQPQHF
-	TRBV4-1	TRBJ2-7	TRBD1	TGCGCCAGCAGCCAGATTGGGACAGGGTCGGACGAGCAGTACTTC	CASSQIGTGSDEQYF
-	TRBV5-6	TRBJ2-1	-	TGTGCCAGCAGCAAGAGGGTGGGGTCCTACAATGAGCAGTTCTTC	CASSKRVGSYNEQFF
-	TRBV7-9	TRBJ2-1	-	TGTGCCAGCAGCTTACTAGGGCAGGGGTGGGTAGAGCAGTTCTTC	CASSLLGQGWVEQFF
-	TRBV19	TRBJ1-1	TRBD1	TGTGCCAGTAGTGGCGGACAGGGTTTCCACACTGAAGCTTTCTTT	CASSGGQGFHTEAFF
few	TRBV11-2	TRBJ1-1	TRBD1	TGTGCCAGCAGGGACAGGGATGGGACTGAAGCTTTCTTT	CASRDRDGTEAFF
-	TRBV10-3	TRBJ1-5	-	TGTGCCATCAGTGAGCAGGGTGGTAATCAGCCCCAGCATTTT	CAISEQGGNQPQHF
-	TRBV11-1	TRBJ2-1	TRBD2	TGTGCCAGCAGCTTACGTCCTAGCGGGACAACAGGCCACAATGAGCAGTTCTTC	CASSLRPSGTTGHNEQFF
-	TRBV7-8	TRBJ2-1	TRBD2	TGTGCCAGCAGCTTAGTTGGGGGGAGAGCGGGGAATGAGCAGTTCTTC	CASSLVGGRAGNEQFF
few	TRBV6-1	TRBJ1-1	-	TGTGCCAGCAGTGAAAGAGACAGGAACACTGAAGCTTTCTTT	CASSERDRNTEAFF
-	TRBV2	TRBJ1-6	TRBD1	TGTGCCAGCAGTGAACAAGGACAGGGGAATTCACCCCTCCACTTT	CASSEQGQGNSPLHF
-	TRBV10-3	TRBJ2-2	-	TGTGCCATCAGTGAGTCGGCCACCGGGGAGCTGTTTTTT	CAISESATGELFF
-	TRBV11-2	TRBJ1-2	-	TGTGCCAGCAGCTTAGATCGGGACAACCTCTATGGCTACACCTTC	CASSLDRDNLYGYTF
-	TRBV30	TRBJ1-5	-	TGTGCCTGGAGTGTACGGCAGGTGACGGGGAGCAATCAGCCCCAGCATTTT	CAWSVRQVTGSNQPQHF
-	TRBV7-9	TRBJ2-7	TRBD1	TGTGCCAGCAGCAAGGACAGGGAAAAGAACCAGCAGTACTTC	CASSKDREKNQQYF
few	TRBV27	TRBJ1-5	-	TGTGCCAGCAGGGGGGGGAATCAGCCCCAGCATTTT	CASRGGNQPQHF
once	TRBV29-1	TRBJ2-5	-	TGCAGCGTTGAAGACAGGGAGACCCAGTACTTC	CSVEDRETQYF
-	TRBV7-2	TRBJ1-1	TRBD1	TGTGCCAGCAGCGCCGGACAGGGAGGCGAAGCTTTCTTT	CASSAGQGGEAFF
once	TRBV27	TRBJ2-1	TRBD1	TGTGCCAGCCGGACAGGAAACAATGAGCAGTTCTTC	CASRTGNNEQFF
-	TRBV7-2	TRBJ2-1	-	TGTGCCAGCAGCCGCCAGGGTAGCTCCTACAATGAGCAGTTCTTC	CASSRQGSSYNEQFF
-	TRBV7-9	TRBJ2-2	-	TGTGCCAGCAGCTTGGAGTACACCGGGGAGCTGTTTTTT	CASSLEYTGELFF
-	TRBV18	TRBJ2-3	TRBD1	TGTGCCAGCCTAAATTCGGGACAGGGAGTGGGCGGCACAGATACGCAGTATTTT	CASLNSGQGVGGTDTQYF
-	TRBV11-2	TRBJ1-1	-	TGTGCCAGCAGCTTTGAACGGACTGAAGCTTTCTTT	CASSFERTEAFF
few	TRBV19	TRBJ2-1	TRBD2	TGTGCCAGTAGTATAGTGAGCGGGGGGGTGATTAACTACAATGAGCAGTTCTTC	CASSIVSGGVINYNEQFF
-	TRBV4-1	TRBJ2-3	-	TGCGCCAGCAGCCAAGAACCCCAACAGGGTCTGAGGGGTTTT	CASSQEPQQGLRGF
-	TRBV30	TRBJ1-4	TRBD1	TGTGGCGGGACAGGGGGCAGCCCTAATGAAAAACTGTTTTTT	CGGTGGSPNEKLFF
once	TRBV2	TRBJ1-6	TRBD1	TGTGCCAGCAGTGGGACAGGGGGCAGAAATTCACCCCTCCACTTT	CASSGTGGRNSPLHF
-	TRBV6-1	TRBJ1-1	-	TGTGCCAGCAGGGGAGAGAACACTGAAGCTTTCTTT	CASRGENTEAFF
once	TRBV7-2	TRBJ2-5	-	TGTGCCAGCAGCTTAGAATATCCCCTGGACGGGGGAGAAAAAGAGACCCAGTACTTC	CASSLEYPLDGGEKETQYF
-	TRBV6-5	TRBJ1-1	-	TGTGCCAGCAGTTACACAGAACGCAGGGGTAACACTGAAGCTTTCTTT	CASSYTERRGNTEAFF
few	TRBV7-6	TRBJ1-2	TRBD1	TGTGCCAGCAGCCCGGGACAGATTGAAGGCTACACCTTC	CASSPGQIEGYTF
-	TRBV10-3	TRBJ2-2	TRBD2	TGTGCCACCGGGCGAGAGCGGGGGGGCCCCACCGGGGAGCTGTTTTTT	CATGRERGGPTGELFF
-	TRBV6-1	TRBJ1-3	-	TGTGCCAGCAGTGAAACGGCTTGGGGAGCTGGAAACACCATATATTTT	CASSETAWGAGNTIYF
-	TRBV7-2	TRBJ1-2	-	TGTGCCAGCAGCTTAGTTGAGGGTGCAGGTGATGGCTACACCTTC	CASSLVEGAGDGYTF
-	TRBV4-1	TRBJ1-1	TRBD1	TGCGCCAGCAGCCAGACCCCGACAGGGATCATTGATGAAGCTTTCTTT	CASSQTPTGIIDEAFF
-	TRBV4-1	TRBJ2-1	TRBD2	TGCGCCAGCAGCCCCCCCCTGACCAGCGGGAGGACGAATGAGCAGTTCTTC	CASSPPLTSGRTNEQFF